The rows below give T cell receptor beta chains drawn from one sample of a study of Ad26.COV2.S vaccination and SARS-CoV-2 variants. Generated by immunoSEQ multiplex PCR, the TCRdb table keeps only in-frame clones and is missing some. This sample yields 440,000 or so clones, of which about 90% are seen a single time; around 1.8% belongs to the top ten. The sequences come from peripheral blood, collected in a trial of Ad26.COV2.S vaccine versus placebo. All receptors come from a person between 18 and 65 years old who received the Ad26.COV2.S COVID-19 vaccine or a placebo. The CDR3 runs from the conserved cysteine through the conserved F or W. Each record gives: CDR3 protein, CDR3 DNA, clone size, V gene, D gene, J gene. A D gene is named only where the DNA matches it firmly. Clone size appears in some rows only: once, few, many, or a class for an expanded clone.

cdr3_aa: CASSVGQRTYNEQFF; cdr3_nt: TGTGCCAGCAGCGTAGGCCAACGGACCTACAATGAGCAGTTCTTC; clone_size: .; v_call: TRBV9; d_call: .; j_call: TRBJ2-1
cdr3_aa: CASSYTGNTEAFF; cdr3_nt: TGTGCCAGCAGTTATACAGGGAACACTGAAGCTTTCTTT; clone_size: once; v_call: TRBV6-6; d_call: .; j_call: TRBJ1-1
cdr3_aa: CASSQVAGGPGETQYF; cdr3_nt: TGCGCCAGCAGCCAAGTAGCGGGGGGGCCAGGAGAGACCCAGTACTTC; clone_size: once; v_call: TRBV4-3; d_call: TRBD2; j_call: TRBJ2-5
cdr3_aa: CSGQGTMNTEAFF; cdr3_nt: TGCAGCGGACAGGGAACGATGAACACTGAAGCTTTCTTT; clone_size: .; v_call: TRBV29-1; d_call: TRBD1; j_call: TRBJ1-1
cdr3_aa: CASSPDRGSEKLFF; cdr3_nt: TGCGCCAGCAGCCCCGACAGGGGTAGTGAAAAACTGTTTTTT; clone_size: .; v_call: TRBV4-1; d_call: TRBD1; j_call: TRBJ1-4
cdr3_aa: CASSRSADNEQFF; cdr3_nt: TGTGCCAGCAGTCGGTCGGCCGACAATGAGCAGTTCTTC; clone_size: .; v_call: TRBV6-5; d_call: .; j_call: TRBJ2-1
cdr3_aa: CASSLGGLEEKLFF; cdr3_nt: TGTGCCAGCAGCTTGGGGGGTTTAGAAGAAAAACTGTTTTTT; clone_size: .; v_call: TRBV5-4; d_call: .; j_call: TRBJ1-4
cdr3_aa: CASSPVRGMSTDTQYF; cdr3_nt: TGTGCCAGCAGCCCGGTTCGGGGGATGAGCACAGATACGCAGTATTTT; clone_size: once; v_call: TRBV9; d_call: .; j_call: TRBJ2-3
cdr3_aa: CASSYSTASPNTEAFF; cdr3_nt: TGTGCCAGCAGTTACTCGACGGCATCCCCGAACACTGAAGCTTTCTTT; clone_size: once; v_call: TRBV6-6; d_call: .; j_call: TRBJ1-1
cdr3_aa: CASSFRTASQWDTQYF; cdr3_nt: TGTGCCAGCAGCTTTAGAACAGCTTCACAATGGGATACGCAGTATTTT; clone_size: .; v_call: TRBV11-2; d_call: .; j_call: TRBJ2-3
cdr3_aa: CASTGTSGGAFTDTQYF; cdr3_nt: TGCGCCAGCACCGGGACTAGCGGGGGGGCCTTCACAGATACGCAGTATTTT; clone_size: .; v_call: TRBV5-1; d_call: TRBD2; j_call: TRBJ2-3
cdr3_aa: CSAVKGQGTYEQYF; cdr3_nt: TGCAGCGCCGTCAAGGGACAGGGCACCTACGAGCAGTACTTC; clone_size: few; v_call: TRBV29-1; d_call: TRBD1; j_call: TRBJ2-7
cdr3_aa: CASSQASQGNQPQHF; cdr3_nt: TGCGCCAGCAGCCAAGCATCTCAGGGAAATCAGCCCCAGCATTTT; clone_size: .; v_call: TRBV4-3; d_call: .; j_call: TRBJ1-5
cdr3_aa: CASSFKGQISYEQYF; cdr3_nt: TGTGCCAGCAGCTTTAAGGGACAGATAAGCTACGAGCAGTACTTC; clone_size: .; v_call: TRBV7-8; d_call: TRBD1; j_call: TRBJ2-7
cdr3_aa: CASSLAQGATYNEQFF; cdr3_nt: TGTGCCAGCAGCTTAGCGCAGGGGGCCACCTACAATGAGCAGTTCTTC; clone_size: .; v_call: TRBV7-2; d_call: TRBD1; j_call: TRBJ2-1
cdr3_aa: CASSPRGPTYEQYF; cdr3_nt: TGCGCCAGCAGCCCCCGGGGACCGACCTACGAGCAGTACTTC; clone_size: .; v_call: TRBV5-1; d_call: .; j_call: TRBJ2-7
cdr3_aa: CASSPRAPDRVGSNQPQHF; cdr3_nt: TGTGCCAGCTCACCTAGAGCCCCGGACAGGGTAGGAAGCAATCAGCCCCAGCATTTT; clone_size: few; v_call: TRBV18; d_call: TRBD1; j_call: TRBJ1-5
cdr3_aa: CASSEPRDRNNEQFF; cdr3_nt: TGCGCCAGCAGTGAGCCCAGGGACAGGAACAATGAGCAGTTCTTC; clone_size: once; v_call: TRBV10-1; d_call: TRBD1; j_call: TRBJ2-1
cdr3_aa: CASSYSPGGGGQPQHF; cdr3_nt: TGTGCCAGCAGTTACTCTCCAGGGGGCGGAGGACAGCCCCAGCATTTT; clone_size: .; v_call: TRBV6-2/TRBV6-3; d_call: TRBD1; j_call: TRBJ1-5
cdr3_aa: CASWTFGNQPQHF; cdr3_nt: TGTGCCAGCTGGACGTTTGGCAATCAGCCCCAGCATTTT; clone_size: .; v_call: TRBV27; d_call: .; j_call: TRBJ1-5